This T cell receptor beta chain appears in the sequencing data of a study of T cell responses to AZD1222 COVID-19 vaccine. Looking at the study overall: Some second doses came at about 4 weeks and others at about 12 weeks; these were pooled. Whole-study results and caveats: White British donors predominated, females outnumbered males, and clonal diversity was possibly underestimated. Among AZD1222 vaccinees, only five or six were seropositive at baseline.

V dropped 6 bases and J dropped 10; count of bases not matched to a gene: 12. Per germline, CDR1 LGHDT and CDR2 YNNKEL (reference sequence). This CDR3 region has 14 residues. TCRdb's table, derived via immunoSEQ multiplex PCR, lists solely in-frame clones and lacks some. The data show approximately 74,000 clones, 65% to 85% seen once. Only one count was recorded for this clone. The antigen remains unidentified. The starting material was peripheral blood, obtained on day 0 of AZD1222 vaccination. The J gene is TRBJ1-1, the V gene TRBV3-1 (or the pseudogene TRBV3-2), with TRBD1 identical over 9 bases. The TCR was taken from an adult in good health. The CDR3 DNA reads as TGTGCCAGCAGGCCTACAGGGGGCGCGGGCGGAGCTTTCTTT. It encodes CASRPTGGAGGAFF.